The 17 T cell receptor beta chains below were found in one sample sequenced in a study of control samples from healthy donors and cancer patients. TCRdb's table, derived via immunoSEQ multiplex PCR, lists solely in-frame clones and lacks some. This table has over 80,000 clones, about four fifths appearing once. Sequenced material: blood. The source of these receptors is a woman aged 25 to 39 in good health.

The rearrangement links TRBV6-5 to TRBJ1-6; D might be TRBD1 (5 bases). With 2 bases removed from V and 8 bases from J, the gap between germline ends came to 16 bases. The CDR3 is 16 amino acids. Germline lookup yields CDR1 MNHEY and CDR2 SVGAGI. The CDR3 region has the DNA TGTGCCAGCAGTTACGCCGGGGCGTGGGGGGATTCACCCCTCCACTTT. It codes for CASSYAGAWGDSPLHF.

In this sample, this clone turned up a few times. The rearrangement uses TRBV7-2 and TRBJ2-7; 10 nucleotides agree with TRBD2. V was pared by 6 bases and J by 7 bases, with 12 bases of the junction left unmatched. The length of the CDR3 is 15 residues. Per the germline V gene, CDR1 is SGHTA and CDR2 is FQGNSA. CDR3 sequence reads: CASRISSGGALEQYF. The CDR3 DNA follows: TGTGCCAGCAGAATCTCCAGCGGGGGGGCTCTTGAGCAGTACTTC. Full variable domain (outside the CDR3, taken from reference TRBV7-2 and TRBJ2-7): GAGVSQSPSNKVTEKGKDVELRCDPISGHTALYWYRQSLGQGLEFLIYFQGNSAPDKSGLPSDRFSAERTGGSVSTLTIQRTQQEDSAVYLCASRISSGGALEQYFGPGTRLTVT.

The V gene is TRBV5-4, the J gene TRBJ1-5; 7 positions agree with TRBD1. The V gene's germline CDR1 is SGHNT and CDR2 YYREEE (reference sequence). The CDR3 has 14 residues. V lost 3 bases, J lost 3 bases, and 3 bases stayed unmatched. The CDR3 loop reads CASSSGTDNQPQHF. The CDR3 nucleotides read TGTGCCAGCAGCTCCGGGACAGACAATCAGCCCCAGCATTTT.

This sequence joins TRBV6-2 or TRBV6-3 and TRBJ2-4, with D perhaps being TRBD1 or TRBD2 (5 bases each). The V and J ends lost 2 bases and 5 bases respectively, with 25 bases between them. This CDR3 spans 19 amino acids. Germline V CDR1 and CDR2: MNHEY, SVGEGT. CDR3 sequence reads: CASSYPKVSRGSWENIQYF. In DNA form, the CDR3 reads TGTGCCAGCAGTTACCCGAAGGTATCGAGGGGCTCATGGGAAAACATTCAGTACTTC.

J is TRBJ2-3 and V is TRBV29-1; D uncertain. This CDR3 spans 12 amino acids. Germline CDR1 SQVTM, CDR2 ANQGSEA. Trimming left V 1 base short and J 1 base short, with 3 bases between. The CDR3 nucleotides are TGCAGCGTTGAAGGGGGCACAGATACGCAGTATTTT. Amino acid sequence: CSVEGGTDTQYF.

The rearrangement links TRBV30 to TRBJ2-1; D might be TRBD2 (7 bases). Deletions cut 5 bases from V and 7 bases from J, with 15 bases between. Germline V CDR1 and CDR2: GTSNPN, SVGIG (reference sequence). This CDR3 is built from 13 residues. CDR3: CAWGGASRNEQFF. DNA for the CDR3: TGTGCCTGGGGGGGGGCTAGTCGGAATGAGCAGTTCTTC.

The genes are TRBV15 and TRBJ2-1; 7 bases fit TRBD2. This CDR3 contains 17 residues. The J segment lost 3 bases and the V segment lost 0 bases, leaving 8 bases of the junction unmatched. Germline V gene data show CDR1 as LNHNV and CDR2 as YYDKDF (reference sequence). CDR3 DNA: TGTGCCACCAGCAGAGATAGGGGCGGGGGATTCTACAATGAGCAGTTCTTC. As protein: CATSRDRGGGFYNEQFF.

The chain joins TRBV12-3 or TRBV12-4 to TRBJ2-1; unclear D gene. The CDR3 is made up of 13 amino acids. The V and J ends lost 3 bases and 8 bases respectively, with 11 bases between them. The CDR3, as DNA: TGTGCCAGCAGTTTTTGGGGTGATGATGAGCAGTTCTTC. Translation gives CASSFWGDDEQFF.

This clone was seen only a few times. The V gene is TRBV7-9, the J gene TRBJ2-3; D tentatively fits TRBD1 or TRBD2 (5 bases each). Germline CDR1 is SEHNR and CDR2 is FQNEAQ (reference sequence). V was cut by 3 bases and J by 1 base, with 11 bases left in between. This CDR3 spans 15 amino acids. For the CDR3, the DNA is TGTGCCAGCAGCTTGGGGGAATCCGGCACAGATACGCAGTATTTT. It encodes CASSLGESGTDTQYF.

This clone turned up a few times. The chain links TRBV29-1 to TRBJ2-7; D is unresolved. From germline, CDR1 is SQVTM and CDR2 ANQGSEA. The CDR3 length is 13 residues. V was clipped by 4 bases and J by 3 bases, with 13 bases between them. CDR3 nucleotide sequence: TGCAGCGTTGTTGGTGGTCCGGGCTACGAGCAGTACTTC. Its translation is CSVVGGPGYEQYF.

The gene calls are TRBV10-3 and TRBJ2-5; 8 positions agree with TRBD1. The CDR3 covers 14 residues. V trimming: 3 bases; J trimming: 2 bases; junction bases outside the gene matches: 2. Germline CDR1 ENHRY, CDR2 SYGVKD. The CDR3 DNA is TGTGCCATCAGTGACGACAGGGGTCAAGAGACCCAGTACTTC. As protein: CAISDDRGQETQYF.

V gene TRBV3-1 (or the pseudogene TRBV3-2) combines with J gene TRBJ2-6; D gene unclear. V lost 1 base and J lost 0, with 16 bases in between. Germline V CDR1 and CDR2: LGHDT, YNNKEL (reference sequence). There are 19 residues in the CDR3. In nucleotides, the CDR3 is TGTGCCAGCAGCCAAGTCGTGGGCCCCGAAATCTCTGGGGCCAACGTCCTGACTTTC. As protein: CASSQVVGPEISGANVLTF.

J is TRBJ1-1 and V is TRBV12-3 or TRBV12-4; D is ambiguous. Trimming removed 4 bases from V and 3 bases from J, with 9 bases in between. This CDR3 comprises 13 residues. The DNA of the CDR3 is TGTGCCAGCAGTTGGACGGGGTACACTGAAGCTTTCTTT. Protein product: CASSWTGYTEAFF.

The gene calls are TRBV12-5 and TRBJ2-2; D is perhaps TRBD2 (6 bases). Germline assignment: CDR1 LGHNT and CDR2 FRNRAP. Trimming shortened V by 8 bases and J by 7 bases, and 11 bases separated the two germline ends. The CDR3 is 12 amino acids. The CDR3 protein is CASTPEGGELFF. As DNA, the CDR3 is TGTGCTAGTACCCCGGAGGGCGGGGAGCTGTTTTTT.

This chain links TRBV7-2 with TRBJ2-7, with unresolved D. Per germline, CDR1 SGHTA and CDR2 FQGNSA. The V gene lost 4 bases and the J gene lost 3 bases, with 4 bases spanning the gap. The CDR3 contains 11 residues. The CDR3 protein is CASSSYYEQYF. The DNA for the CDR3 is TGTGCCAGCAGCTCATACTACGAGCAGTACTTC.

The chain couples TRBV24-1 to TRBJ2-5; 7 nucleotides line up with TRBD1. J gave up 3 bases and V 6 bases, and 6 bases lay outside the gene matches. CDR1 and CDR2 (germline): KGHDR, SFDVKD. This CDR3 has 14 residues. The CDR3 sequence is CATSNSGQKETQYF. The DNA for the CDR3 is TGTGCCACCAGTAACTCGGGACAGAAAGAGACCCAGTACTTC.

The chain joins TRBV10-2 to TRBJ1-2, with 8 bases lining up with TRBD1. The junction had 11 bases not matched to a gene; V was cut back by 7 bases and J by 4 bases. The CDR3 has 15 residues. CDR1 and CDR2 (germline): WSHSY, SAAADI. CDR3 sequence reads: CASTIGQGGSYGYTF. The CDR3 nucleotides are TGCGCCAGCACTATTGGACAGGGCGGGAGCTATGGCTACACCTTC.